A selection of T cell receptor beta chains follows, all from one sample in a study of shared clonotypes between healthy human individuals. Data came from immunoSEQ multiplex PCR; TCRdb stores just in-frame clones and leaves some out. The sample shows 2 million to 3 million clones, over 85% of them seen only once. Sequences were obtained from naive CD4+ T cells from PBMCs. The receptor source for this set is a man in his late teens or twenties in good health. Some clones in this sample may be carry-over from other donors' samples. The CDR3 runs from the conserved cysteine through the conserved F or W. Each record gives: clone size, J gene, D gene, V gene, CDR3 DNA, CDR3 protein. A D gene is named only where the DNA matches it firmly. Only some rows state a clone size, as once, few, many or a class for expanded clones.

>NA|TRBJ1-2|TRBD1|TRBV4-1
TGCGCCAGCAGCCAAGATGGCCAGGGGGCCGGCTATGGCTACACCTTC
CASSQDGQGAGYGYTF
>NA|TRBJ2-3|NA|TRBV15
TGTGCCACCAGCAGAGTCCTCTGGGATACGCAGTATTTT
CATSRVLWDTQYF
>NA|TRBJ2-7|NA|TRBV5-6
TGTGCCAGCAGCTTTGGTGCAGGGCTGGGGGACGAGCAGTACTTC
CASSFGAGLGDEQYF
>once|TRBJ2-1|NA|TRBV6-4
TGTGCCAGCAGTAAGGCCGGGATCTACAATGAGCAGTTCTTC
CASSKAGIYNEQFF
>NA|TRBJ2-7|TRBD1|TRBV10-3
TGTGCCATCAGTGGAGGACAGGGGGCCGAGCAGTACTTC
CAISGGQGAEQYF
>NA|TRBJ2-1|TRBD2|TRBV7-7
TGTGCCAGCAGCCCTGGACGGGGGCGGGAGGGGGATCATGAGCAGTTCTTC
CASSPGRGREGDHEQFF
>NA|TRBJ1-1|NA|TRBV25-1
TGTGCCAGCAGTGTAGGAGGGGGATGGAAAGCTTTCTTT
CASSVGGGWKAFF
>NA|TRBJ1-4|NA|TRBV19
TGTGCCAGTAGTGACGGCGCAACTAATGAAAAACTGTTTTTT
CASSDGATNEKLFF
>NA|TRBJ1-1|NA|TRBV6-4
TGTGCCAGCAGTTACGAAAGGGGGGCTGAAGCTTTCTTT
CASSYERGAEAFF
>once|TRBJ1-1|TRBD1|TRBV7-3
TGTGCCAGCAGCTTAAACAGGGGCCTTACTGAAGCTTTCTTT
CASSLNRGLTEAFF
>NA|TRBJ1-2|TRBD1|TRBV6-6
TGTGCCAGCAGTTACTCGAACAGGAACAGGGGCGGCTACACCTTC
CASSYSNRNRGGYTF
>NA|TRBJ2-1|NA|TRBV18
TGTGCCAGCTCACCACCGTCCGGCAGCACTATGTACTACAATGAGCAGTTCTTC
CASSPPSGSTMYYNEQFF
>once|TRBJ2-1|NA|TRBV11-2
TGTGCCAGCAGCTTAAATGTGCGAGCGGAATACAATGAGCAGTTCTTC
CASSLNVRAEYNEQFF
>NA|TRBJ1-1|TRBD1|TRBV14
TGTGCCAGCAGCTTATGGACAGGGGGCAGTTCCATGAACACTGAAGCTTTCTTT
CASSLWTGGSSMNTEAFF
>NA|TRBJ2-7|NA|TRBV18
TGTGCCAGCTCACCCACAGGGTACGAGCAGTACTTC
CASSPTGYEQYF
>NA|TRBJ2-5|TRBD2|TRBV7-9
TGTGCCAGCAGCTCTGCCCCAGCGGGGACTCAAGAGACCCAGTACTTC
CASSSAPAGTQETQYF
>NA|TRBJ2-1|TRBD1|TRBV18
TGTGCCAGCTCACAGTCCGGGACAGGGGTGTACAATGAGCAGTTCTTC
CASSQSGTGVYNEQFF
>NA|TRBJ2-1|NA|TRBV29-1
TGCAGCGCCCCCTTGCTGTACCCTAATGAGCAGTTCTTC
CSAPLLYPNEQFF
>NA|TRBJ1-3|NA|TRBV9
TGTGCCAGCGGGACAACTGGAAACACCATATATTTT
CASGTTGNTIYF
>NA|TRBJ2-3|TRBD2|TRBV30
TGTGCCTGGAGTAAAGGCGGGAGGAGCACAGATACGCAGTATTTT
CAWSKGGRSTDTQYF
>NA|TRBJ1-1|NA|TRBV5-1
TGCGCCAGCAGCTTGGCGGGCAGCAACACTGAAGCTTTCTTT
CASSLAGSNTEAFF
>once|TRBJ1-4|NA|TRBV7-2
TGTGCCAGCAGCTTAGCGCCGGAGGAAAAACTGTTTTTT
CASSLAPEEKLFF
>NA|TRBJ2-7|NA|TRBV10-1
TGCGCCTTCCCCATGAGGGTGGAGCAGTACTTC
CAFPMRVEQYF
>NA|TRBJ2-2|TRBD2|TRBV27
TGTGCCAGCAGTGTCTCGCGGGCCTTACTCGGGGGGGCCGGGGAGCTGTTTTTT
CASSVSRALLGGAGELFF
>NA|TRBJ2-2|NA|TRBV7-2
TGTGCCAGCAGCTTGTTTAGGTATTCCACCGGGGAGCTGTTTTTT
CASSLFRYSTGELFF
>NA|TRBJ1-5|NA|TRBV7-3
TGTGCCAGCAGCTTCGAAGCAACCCAGCCCCAGCATTTT
CASSFEATQPQHF
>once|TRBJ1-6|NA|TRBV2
TGTGCCAGCAGTGGGAAGAGCTCCTATAATTCACCCCTCCACTTT
CASSGKSSYNSPLHF
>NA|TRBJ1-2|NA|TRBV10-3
TGTGCCATCACCCCGGGGCTGGGCTATGGCTACACCTTC
CAITPGLGYGYTF
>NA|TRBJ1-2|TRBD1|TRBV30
TGTGCCTCCTACAGGGGCCTTGGGGGCTACACCTTC
CASYRGLGGYTF
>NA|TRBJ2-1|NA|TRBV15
TGTGCCACCAGCAGAGAAGTCCCGAATGAGCAGTTCTTC
CATSREVPNEQFF
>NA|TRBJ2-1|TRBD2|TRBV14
TGTGCCAGCAGCCAAATGGGGGGGACGAATGAGCAGTTCTTC
CASSQMGGTNEQFF
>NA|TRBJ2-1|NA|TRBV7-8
TGTGCCAGCAGCCCCTACGATGAGCAGTTCTTC
CASSPYDEQFF
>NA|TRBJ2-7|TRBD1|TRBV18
TGTGCCAGCTCACCACAAAGGACAGGGAAAATCTCCTACGAGCAGTACTTC
CASSPQRTGKISYEQYF
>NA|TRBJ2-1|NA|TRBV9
TGTGCCAGCAGCCCGCCACCGGGGTCAGCTGAGCAGTTCTTC
CASSPPPGSAEQFF
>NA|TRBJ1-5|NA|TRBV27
TGTGCCAGCAGACCACAAGGACAGTATAGCAATCAGCCCCAGCATTTT
CASRPQGQYSNQPQHF
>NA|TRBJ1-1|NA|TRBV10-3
TGTGCCATCAACAGTGGGGGGGACGGATCCCTCTTT
CAINSGGDGSLF
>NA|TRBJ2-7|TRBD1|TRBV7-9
TGTGCCAGCAGCCGACAGGGTTACGAGCAGTACTTC
CASSRQGYEQYF
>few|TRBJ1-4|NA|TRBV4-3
TGCGCCAGCAGCCAACTAACAGCCGCCCAGAATGAAAAACTGTTTTTT
CASSQLTAAQNEKLFF
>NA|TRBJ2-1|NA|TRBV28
TGTGCCAGCAGAGGCTCCGGGACTCCCCAGAATGAGCAGTTCTTC
CASRGSGTPQNEQFF
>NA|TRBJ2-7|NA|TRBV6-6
TGTGCCAGCAGTTCGGCAGGGGTAACCTACGAGCAGTACTTC
CASSSAGVTYEQYF
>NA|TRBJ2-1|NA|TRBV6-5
TGTGCCAGCAGTGCCCCCGGCTACAATGAGCAGTTCTTC
CASSAPGYNEQFF
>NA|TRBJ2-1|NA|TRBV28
TGTGCCAGCAGTATTCCCCTGGCAGGGAGCTCCTACAATGAGCAGTTCTTC
CASSIPLAGSSYNEQFF
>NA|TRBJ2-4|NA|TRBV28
TGTGCCAGCAGTTTATTGGCCCCGGGCAAAAACATTCAGTACTTC
CASSLLAPGKNIQYF
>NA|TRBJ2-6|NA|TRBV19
TGTGCCAGCCGACAGTCCTCTGGGGCCAACGTCCTGACTTTC
CASRQSSGANVLTF